The sequence of this T cell receptor (beta chain) was determined in a study of CD8+ T cells in alopecia areata. Across the study: Those patients who were treated received oral tofacitinib, which was given at 5 to 10 mg twice daily for moderate-to-severe alopecia areata.

This clone was seen more than once but under ten times. Its antigen remains unidentified. Peripheral blood and lesional scalp punch biopsies came from alopecia areata patients. The sorting of PBMCs gave CD4+ and CD8+ T cells. The CDR3 consists of 18 residues. Germline values: CDR1 SGHDT, CDR2 YYEEEE. The V gene lost 1 base and the J gene lost 0 bases, with 17 bases spanning the gap. Study-level results: Scalp lesions, especially in alopecia totalis/universalis, had higher clonality than normal scalp.

RNA, once extracted, was reverse transcribed into cDNA for use as the sequencing template. The assay was immunoSEQ multiplex PCR, and TCRdb's table has in-frame clones only and misses some. The sample records around 140,000 clones, 85% to 90% being singletons. This sequence joins TRBV5-6 and TRBJ2-4, with D tentatively TRBD2 (6 bases). The clonotype comes from a human donor with alopecia areata. The sequences come from CD8+ T cells sorted from blood, collected at week 0. The DNA of the CDR3 is TGTGCCAGCAGCTTGATTGGACACCTGGGACTAGCCAAAAACATTCAGTACTTC. It yields the protein CASSLIGHLGLAKNIQYF.